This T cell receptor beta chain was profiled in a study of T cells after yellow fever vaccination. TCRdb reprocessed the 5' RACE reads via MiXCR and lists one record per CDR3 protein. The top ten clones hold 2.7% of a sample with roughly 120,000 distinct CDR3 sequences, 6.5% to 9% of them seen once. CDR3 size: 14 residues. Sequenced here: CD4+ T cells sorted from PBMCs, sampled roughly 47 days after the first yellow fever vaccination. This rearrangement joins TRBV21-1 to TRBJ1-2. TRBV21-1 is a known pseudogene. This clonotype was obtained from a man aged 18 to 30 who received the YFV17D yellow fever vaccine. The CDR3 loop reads CASSGGRRNYGYTF. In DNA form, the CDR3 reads TGTGCCAGCAGCGGTGGCAGGAGAAACTATGGCTACACCTTC.